One and the same sample provided the 30 T cell receptor beta chains below, sequenced in a study of blood T cell repertoires in COVID-19. This table comes from immunoSEQ multiplex PCR, and its TCRdb copy is limited to in-frame clones, with some not included. The sample contains 30,000 to 40,000 clones, around four fifths of which appear only once. What was sequenced was peripheral blood. These receptors came from a middle-aged man with active COVID-19.

This clone was found once. V and J are TRBV4-3 and TRBJ2-3; 14 bases are a match to TRBD2. The CDR3 contains 16 residues. V gave up 4 bases and J gave up 5 bases; unmatched junction bases: 5. Germline V CDR1 and CDR2: LGHNA, YSLEER. CDR3 DNA: TGCGCCAGCAGCCGTGGACTAGCGGGGGGCCAAGATACGCAGTATTTT. Translated: CASSRGLAGGQDTQYF.

The chain has TRBV6-6 and TRBJ2-5, with D maybe TRBD2 (6 bases). Per germline, CDR1 MNHNY and CDR2 SVGAGI (reference sequence). The V gene lost 6 bases and the J gene lost 2 bases, with 16 bases spanning the gap. The CDR3 totals 15 residues. The CDR3 bases are TGTGCCAGCAGCCGAGGGACTGGCGGGCAAGAGACCCAGTACTTC. Amino acids: CASSRGTGGQETQYF.

V usage is TRBV19 and J usage is TRBJ2-4; 8 bases fit TRBD1. Trimming removed 5 bases from V and 2 bases from J; junction bases left unmatched: 8. Germline CDR1 LNHDA, CDR2 SQIVND (reference sequence). This CDR3 spans 16 amino acids. The CDR3 DNA reads as TGTGCCAGTAGTGACAGGGGTTTTGTTCCCAAAAACATTCAGTACTTC. Translation gives CASSDRGFVPKNIQYF.

The V call is TRBV7-8, the J call TRBJ2-7; weak D call: TRBD1 (6 bases). The CDR3 runs 13 residues. The germline V gene encodes CDR1 SGHVS and CDR2 FQNEAQ. Deletions cut 5 bases from V and 1 base from J, with 9 bases between. CDR3 residues: CASSADRSYEQYF. The CDR3 DNA is TGTGCCAGCAGCGCAGACAGGTCCTACGAGCAGTACTTC.

CDR3 residues: CASSTPGGTGELFF. The CDR3 nucleotides read TGCGCCAGCAGCACACCGGGGGGCACCGGGGAGCTGTTTTTT. The chain combines TRBV5-1 with TRBJ2-2, with 7 bases lining up with TRBD2. Trimming at V came to 4 bases and at J to 4 bases, leaving 4 bases not matched to a gene. CDR1 is SGHRS, CDR2 YFSETQ, per germline. The CDR3 covers 14 residues.

V and J are TRBV2 and TRBJ2-2; tentative D call: TRBD1 (6 bases). Trimming removed 8 bases at V and 7 bases at J, with 17 bases between. The CDR3 extends over 14 amino acids. Germline CDR1 is SNHLY and CDR2 is FYNNEI. The CDR3 nucleotides read TGTGCCAGCCGGCGGGTGGCAGGGGACGGGGAGCTGTTTTTT. Its translation is CASRRVAGDGELFF. Full variable domain (missing parts from reference TRBV2 and TRBJ2-2): EPEVTQTPSHQVTQMGQEVILRCVPISNHLYFYWYRQILGQKVEFLVSFYNNEISEKSEIFDDQFSVERPDGSNFTLKIRSTKLEDSAMYFCASRRVAGDGELFFGEGSRLTVL.

The sample holds a few counts of this clone. The CDR3 protein is CASSPRGNNEQFF. Written as DNA, the CDR3 is TGTGCCAGCAGCCCCCGGGGGAACAATGAGCAGTTCTTC. The chain has TRBV11-2 and TRBJ2-1; tentatively, D is TRBD2 (6 bases). V lost 5 bases and J lost 5, with 10 bases in between. The CDR3 runs to 13 residues. The germline V gene encodes CDR1 SGHAT and CDR2 FQNNGV.

V is TRBV9 and J is TRBJ2-1; 10 bases fit TRBD2. Germline-derived CDR1 and CDR2 are SGDLS and YYNGEE. The CDR3 loop spans 15 amino acids. V dropped 0 bases and J dropped 5; count of bases not matched to a gene: 2. Here the CDR3 reads CASSVVAGGHNEQFF. The CDR3 region has the DNA TGTGCCAGCAGCGTAGTAGCGGGGGGCCACAATGAGCAGTTCTTC. Full variable domain (rest looked up from reference TRBV9 and TRBJ2-1): DSGVTQTPKHLITATGQRVTLRCSPRSGDLSVYWYQQSLDQGLQFLIQYYNGEERAKGNILERFSAQQFPDLHSELNLSSLELGDSALYFCASSVVAGGHNEQFFGPGTRLTVL.

This clone was detected only a few times. The V gene is TRBV7-2, the J gene TRBJ1-2, with D unresolved. CDR3 length: 12 residues. CDR1 and CDR2 (germline): SGHTA, FQGNSA. Trimming stripped 1 base from V and 7 bases from J, with 7 bases between. This CDR3 reads CASSLVLVGYTF. The CDR3 DNA reads TGTGCCAGCAGCTTAGTTCTCGTTGGCTACACCTTC. Full variable domain (outside the CDR3, taken from reference TRBV7-2 and TRBJ1-2): GAGVSQSPSNKVTEKGKDVELRCDPISGHTALYWYRQSLGQGLEFLIYFQGNSAPDKSGLPSDRFSAERTGGSVSTLTIQRTQQEDSAVYLCASSLVLVGYTFGSGTRLTVV.

This sequence joins TRBV6-6 and TRBJ2-2; 8 bases line up with TRBD1. There are 14 residues in the CDR3. Germline lookup yields CDR1 MNHNY and CDR2 SVGAGI (reference sequence). The V gene end was trimmed by 5 bases and the J gene end by 2 bases; junction bases not matched to a gene: 1. The CDR3 DNA reads as TGTGCCAGCAGTGGGACAGGCAACACCGGGGAGCTGTTTTTT. Translating it yields CASSGTGNTGELFF.

The chain uses TRBV4-1 and TRBJ2-5; 7 positions match TRBD2. The ends lost 0 bases at V and 2 bases at J; junction bases unmatched: 6. The CDR3 sequence is 16 residues long. The germline V gene encodes CDR1 MGHRA and CDR2 YSYEKL. The CDR3 bases are TGCGCCAGCAGCCAAGAGCGCGGGGGATTACAAGAGACCCAGTACTTC. Amino acids: CASSQERGGLQETQYF.

The CDR3: CASSVDSQSYGYTF. The CDR3 coding sequence is TGTGCCAGCAGCGTAGACAGCCAAAGCTATGGCTACACCTTC. This rearrangement joins TRBV9 to TRBJ1-2; D gene uncertain. Germline lookup yields CDR1 SGDLS and CDR2 YYNGEE. The CDR3 covers 14 residues. Trimming stripped 0 bases from V and 4 bases from J, with 10 bases between.

This chain uses TRBV10-3 with TRBJ2-7; 9 bases line up with TRBD2. CDR3 length: 15 amino acids. V lost 3 bases and J lost 5; bases outside the gene matches: 8. Germline V gives CDR1 ENHRY, CDR2 SYGVKD. The CDR3: CAISEQAGGIDEQYF. The CDR3 region has the DNA TGTGCCATCAGTGAACAGGCGGGGGGGATCGACGAGCAGTACTTC.

The chain links TRBV6-5 to TRBJ2-5, with D possibly matching TRBD1 (6 bases). The CDR3 spans 14 residues. The germline V gene encodes CDR1 MNHEY and CDR2 SVGAGI. The V gene lost 2 bases and the J gene lost 5 bases, with 12 bases spanning the gap. CDR3 amino acids: CASSYEGGRETQYF. As DNA, the CDR3 is TGTGCCAGCAGTTACGAAGGGGGTAGGGAGACCCAGTACTTC.

The chain joins TRBV5-6 to TRBJ2-5, with a tentative D call TRBD1 (5 bases). This CDR3 is 15 amino acids long. Germline loops: CDR1 SGHDT, CDR2 YYEEEE. Trimming took 2 bases from V and 4 from J, leaving 15 bases between them. Here the CDR3 reads CASSLPSGIAETQYF. The CDR3 DNA reads as TGTGCCAGCAGCTTACCATCAGGGATTGCAGAGACCCAGTACTTC.

The rearrangement joins TRBV5-1 to TRBJ1-2, with 9 bases matching TRBD1. The CDR3 sequence is 14 residues long. The germline V gene has CDR1 SGHRS and CDR2 YFSETQ. V lost 4 bases, J lost 5 bases, and 6 bases stayed unmatched. The CDR3 spells CASSTGQGSYGYTF. The DNA for the CDR3 is TGCGCCAGCAGCACGGGACAGGGTAGTTATGGCTACACCTTC.

The chain uses TRBV4-1 and TRBJ1-1, with unresolved D. Germline CDR1 reads MGHRA; CDR2 reads YSYEKL. Deletions cut 0 bases from V and 2 bases from J, with 10 bases between. This CDR3 has 15 residues. The CDR3 sequence is CASSQDRTANTEAFF. The CDR3 bases are TGCGCCAGCAGCCAAGATCGAACAGCTAACACTGAAGCTTTCTTT.

The gene calls are TRBV28 and TRBJ2-7; TRBD2 matches 10 bases. The germline V gene encodes CDR1 MDHEN and CDR2 SYDVKM. With 5 bases clipped from V and 3 bases from J, the junction kept 1 base outside the gene matches. The CDR3 is made up of 13 amino acids. The CDR3, as DNA: TGTGCCAGCAGTAGGACTAGCGGCTACGAGCAGTACTTC. Its protein is CASSRTSGYEQYF. The full variable domain, rest sourced from reference TRBV28 and TRBJ2-7, is DVKVTQSSRYLVKRTGEKVFLECVQDMDHENMFWYRQDPGLGLRLIYFSYDVKMKEKGDIPEGYSVSREKKERFSLILESASTNQTSMYLCASSRTSGYEQYFGPGTRLTVT.

The chain is built from TRBV3-1 (or the pseudogene TRBV3-2) and TRBJ2-1, with D possibly matching TRBD2 (7 bases). The CDR3 runs 16 residues. The V end was cut by 4 bases, the J end by 6 bases, with 19 bases between. From germline, CDR1 is LGHDT and CDR2 YNNKEL (reference sequence). Written as DNA, the CDR3 is TGTGCCAGCAGCCTTCCCGCGGGGGCATTCTTCAATGAGCAGTTCTTC. This translates into CASSLPAGAFFNEQFF.

V usage is TRBV19 and J usage is TRBJ1-3, with D hard to call. This CDR3 has 14 residues. Germline-derived CDR1 and CDR2 are LNHDA and SQIVND (reference sequence). The V end was cut by 3 bases, the J end by 2 bases, with 8 bases between. CDR3 residues: CASSMGSAGNTIYF. CDR3 bases: TGTGCCAGTAGTATGGGGAGTGCTGGAAACACCATATATTTT.

This sequence joins TRBV4-1 and TRBJ1-2; D is possibly TRBD1 (6 bases). CDR1 is MGHRA, CDR2 YSYEKL, per germline. The CDR3 length is 17 residues. Trimming removed 3 bases at V and 4 bases at J, with 21 bases between. The CDR3 bases are TGCGCCAGCAGCCACAGAGGATTCGGGGCCAGGGGCTATGGCTACACCTTC. This sequence encodes CASSHRGFGARGYGYTF.

This chain uses TRBV6-6 with TRBJ2-7; weak D call: TRBD1 (6 bases). The CDR3 has 18 residues. V was clipped by 5 bases and J by 3 bases, with 26 bases between them. Germline V gene sequence: CDR1 MNHNY, CDR2 SVGAGI (reference sequence). The CDR3 nucleotides are TGTGCCAGCAGTCTTCGCCCCGTAACACAGGGTGTAAACTACGAGCAGTACTTC. Protein product: CASSLRPVTQGVNYEQYF.

This chain connects TRBV7-8 to TRBJ2-5; D gene ambiguous. Looked up from germline, CDR1 is SGHVS and CDR2 is FQNEAQ. V was cut by 2 bases and J by 4 bases, with 14 bases left in between. CDR3 length: 15 amino acids. This CDR3 is CASSLRLGRSETQYF. The CDR3 DNA is TGTGCCAGCAGCTTACGTCTGGGCAGGTCAGAGACCCAGTACTTC.

The rearrangement links TRBV3-1 (or the pseudogene TRBV3-2) to TRBJ1-5; no clear D gene. The CDR3 spans 17 residues. Per the germline V gene, CDR1 is LGHDT and CDR2 is YNNKEL (reference sequence). Trimming removed 1 base from V and 0 bases from J, with 13 bases in between. CDR3 loop: CASSQVGQSVSNQPQHF. For the CDR3, the DNA is TGTGCCAGCAGCCAAGTTGGGCAGTCCGTTAGCAATCAGCCCCAGCATTTT.

The chain links TRBV9 to TRBJ2-1; no definite D call. CDR1 and CDR2 from the germline V gene are SGDLS and YYNGEE. The CDR3 runs 11 residues. V shed 0 bases and J shed 9 bases, with 4 bases lying between them. The CDR3 reads CASSVGAEQFF. CDR3 coding DNA: TGTGCCAGCAGCGTAGGAGCTGAGCAGTTCTTC.

The V gene is TRBV27, the J gene TRBJ1-3, with D tentatively TRBD1 (6 bases). Germline CDR1 and CDR2: MNHEY and SMNVEV (reference sequence). The V end lost 6 bases, the J end lost 0 bases, and 12 bases lay between the germline ends. The CDR3 covers 15 residues. The CDR3 here is CASSQDRRSGNTIYF. DNA of the CDR3: TGTGCCAGCAGCCAAGACAGGCGCTCTGGAAACACCATATATTTT.

CDR3 nucleotide sequence: TGTGCCAGCAGCTTAGGGACAGGGGGTGAAGATACGCAGTATTTT. Its protein is CASSLGTGGEDTQYF. The chain employs TRBV5-4 and TRBJ2-3; 11 bases align to TRBD1. Per germline, CDR1 SGHNT and CDR2 YYREEE (reference sequence). The CDR3 covers 15 residues. J was trimmed by 5 bases and V by 2 bases; bases with no gene match: 4.

V and J are TRBV11-2 and TRBJ1-2, with 8 bases fitting TRBD1. Germline-derived CDR1 and CDR2 are SGHAT and FQNNGV. This CDR3 contains 14 residues. The J segment lost 4 bases and the V segment lost 6 bases, leaving 7 bases of the junction unmatched. The CDR3 is CASSPGGITYGYTF. The CDR3 DNA sequence: TGTGCCAGCAGTCCAGGGGGCATAACCTATGGCTACACCTTC.

CDR3: CASSRLWTRQETQYF. The CDR3 region has the DNA TGTGCCAGCAGTCGGCTCTGGACACGCCAAGAGACCCAGTACTTC. This chain links TRBV27 with TRBJ2-5; D is perhaps TRBD1 (5 bases). The CDR3 has 15 residues. Germline V CDR1 and CDR2: MNHEY, SMNVEV (reference sequence). V dropped 5 bases and J dropped 1 base, with 14 bases sitting between them.

V gene TRBV27 combines with J gene TRBJ2-2; 7 bases fit TRBD1. Germline lookup yields CDR1 MNHEY and CDR2 SMNVEV (reference sequence). After removal of 4 bases from V and 3 bases from J, the junction contained 5 bases not matched to a gene. The CDR3 covers 15 residues. The CDR3 spells CASSSRRGYTGELFF. CDR3 in DNA: TGTGCCAGCAGTTCCCGCAGGGGGTACACCGGGGAGCTGTTTTTT.